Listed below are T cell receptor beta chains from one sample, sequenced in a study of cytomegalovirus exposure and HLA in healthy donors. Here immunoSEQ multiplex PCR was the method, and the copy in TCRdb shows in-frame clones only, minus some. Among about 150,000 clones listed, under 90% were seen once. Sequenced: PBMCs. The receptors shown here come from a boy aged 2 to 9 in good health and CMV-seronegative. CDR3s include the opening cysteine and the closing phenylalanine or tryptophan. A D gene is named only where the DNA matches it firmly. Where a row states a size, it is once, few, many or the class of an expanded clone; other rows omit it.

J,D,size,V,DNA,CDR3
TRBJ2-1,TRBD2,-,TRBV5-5,TGTGCCAGCAGCGAAATGACTAGCGGGGGGGCGGAGCAGTTCTTC,CASSEMTSGGAEQFF
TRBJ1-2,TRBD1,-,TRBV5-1,TGCGCCAGCAGCTCAGGACAGGGGGCGCAGGTCTTTCGTGGCTACACCTTC,CASSSGQGAQVFRGYTF
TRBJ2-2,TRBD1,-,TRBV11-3,TGTGCCAGCAGCCCTACAGGGGACAGCACCGGGGAGCTGTTTTTT,CASSPTGDSTGELFF
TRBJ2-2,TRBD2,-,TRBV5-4,TGTGCCAGCAGCTTGGAGCGGGGCGCCGGGGAGCTGTTTTTT,CASSLERGAGELFF
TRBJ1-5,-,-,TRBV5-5,TGTGCCAGCAGCTTGGCCAGCCAGAACGCAGGGCAGCCCCAGCATTTT,CASSLASQNAGQPQHF
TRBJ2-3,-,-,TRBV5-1,TGCGCCAGCAGCTTGTTCGCAGGGGTAGGTTCAGATACGCAGTATTTT,CASSLFAGVGSDTQYF
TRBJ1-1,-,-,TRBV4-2,TGTGCCAGCAGCCAAGATACGGGTAAGAACACTGAAGCTTTCTTT,CASSQDTGKNTEAFF
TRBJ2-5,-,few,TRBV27,TGTGCCAGCTCTGGTTGGCAGGCTGAACAAGAGACCCAGTACTTC,CASSGWQAEQETQYF
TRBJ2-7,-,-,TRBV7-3,TGTGCCAGCAGCGGGCAGGTGTCCCCCTACGAGCAGTACTTC,CASSGQVSPYEQYF
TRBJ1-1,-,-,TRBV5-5,TGTGCCAGCAGCTTAACAGGGACGAACACTGAAGCTTTCTTT,CASSLTGTNTEAFF
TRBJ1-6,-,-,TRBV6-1,TGTGCCAGCAGTCCCCTACAGGGAAATAATTCACCCCTCCACTTT,CASSPLQGNNSPLHF
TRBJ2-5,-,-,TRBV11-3,TGTGCCAGCAGCTCGCGAATGTTGAGGTTTGAAGAGACCCAGTACTTC,CASSSRMLRFEETQYF
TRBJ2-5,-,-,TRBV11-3,TGTGCCAGCACAAACAGGGTAGAAGGAGAGACCCAGTACTTC,CASTNRVEGETQYF
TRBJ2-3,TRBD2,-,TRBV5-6,TGTGCCAGCAGCTCCCAAGGGACTAGCGGGGCGCCAGGGACAGATACGCAGTATTTT,CASSSQGTSGAPGTDTQYF
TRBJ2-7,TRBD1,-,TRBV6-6,TGTGCCAGCAGTCCCCCGACAGGGGCCTACGAGCAGTACTTC,CASSPPTGAYEQYF
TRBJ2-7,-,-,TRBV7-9,TGTGCCAGCAGCTTAGGCGGACAGAAGTACGAGCAGTACTTC,CASSLGGQKYEQYF
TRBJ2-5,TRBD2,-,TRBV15,TGTGCCACCAGCAGAGTCACTAGCGGTAAAGAGACCCAGTACTTC,CATSRVTSGKETQYF
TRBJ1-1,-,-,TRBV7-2,TGTGCCAGCAGCATCAACAGGGTTTGGGTGGCTTTCTTT,CASSINRVWVAFF
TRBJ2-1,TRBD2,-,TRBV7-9,TGTGCCAGCAGCCCTAGCGGGACGAGCTACAATGAGCAGTTCTTC,CASSPSGTSYNEQFF
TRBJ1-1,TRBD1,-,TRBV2,TGTGCCAGCAGTAGGACAGGAGAATATGAAGCTTTCTTT,CASSRTGEYEAFF
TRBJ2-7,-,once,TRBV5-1,TGCGCCAGCAGCTCCCTGACAGGCGGCTCCTACGAGCAGTACTTC,CASSSLTGGSYEQYF
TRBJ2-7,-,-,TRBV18,TGTGCCAGCTCATTCCAGGGTACCTACGAGCAGTACTTC,CASSFQGTYEQYF
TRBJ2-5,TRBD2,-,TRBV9,TGTGCCAGCAGCCCCCAGGTGGGGGGGCAAGAGACCCAGTACTTC,CASSPQVGGQETQYF
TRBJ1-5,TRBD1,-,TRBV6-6,TGTGCCAGCAGTTTCGCCCCGGACAGGGCTCAGCCCCAGCATTTT,CASSFAPDRAQPQHF
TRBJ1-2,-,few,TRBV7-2,TGTGCCAGCAGCTTCAGTTTTTCTAACTATGGCTACACCTTC,CASSFSFSNYGYTF
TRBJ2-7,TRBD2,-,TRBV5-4,TGTGCCAGCAGCTCGGGACTAGCGGGAGGCCACGAGCAGTACTTC,CASSSGLAGGHEQYF
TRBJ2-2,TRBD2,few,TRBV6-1,TGTGCCAGCAGTGAAGGGGAGGGGACCGCCGGGGAGCTGTTTTTT,CASSEGEGTAGELFF
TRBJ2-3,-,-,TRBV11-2,TGTGCCAGCAGCTTAGATCCGACAGACACAGATACGCAGTATTTT,CASSLDPTDTDTQYF
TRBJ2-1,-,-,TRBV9,TGTGCCAGCAGCGTACGACAGGCGTTCAATGAGCAGTTCTTC,CASSVRQAFNEQFF
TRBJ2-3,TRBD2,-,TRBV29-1,TGCAGCGTTGTTGGGGGGGAGACCCTACCCAGCACAGATACGCAGTATTTT,CSVVGGETLPSTDTQYF
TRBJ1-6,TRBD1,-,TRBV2,TGTGCCAGCAGGGGGACAGCGTTGGGTAATTCACCCCTCCACTTT,CASRGTALGNSPLHF
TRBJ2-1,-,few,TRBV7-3,TGTGCCAGCAGGCCGACAAGGTCGTCCTACAATGAGCAGTTCTTC,CASRPTRSSYNEQFF
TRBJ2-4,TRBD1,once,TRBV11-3,TGTGCCAGCAGCTTAGTTGCTGGGACAGGGGATGGCATTCAGTACTTC,CASSLVAGTGDGIQYF
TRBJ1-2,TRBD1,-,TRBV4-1,TGCGCCAGCAGCGGACAGGGGGCGGGAGGCTACACCTTC,CASSGQGAGGYTF
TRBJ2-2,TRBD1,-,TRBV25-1,TGTGCCAGCAGGGGACAGGGGGCTAACACCGGGGAGCTGTTTTTT,CASRGQGANTGELFF
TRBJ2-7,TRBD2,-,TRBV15,TGTGCCACCAGCACCGGGGGGGGGACTAGCGGGAAGTACGAGCAGTACTTC,CATSTGGGTSGKYEQYF
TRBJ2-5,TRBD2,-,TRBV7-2,TGTGCCAGCAGCTTCGAATCGGGTGCTAGCGGAGGCAGAGAGACCCAGTACTTC,CASSFESGASGGRETQYF
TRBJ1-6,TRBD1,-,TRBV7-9,TGTGCCAGCAGGTTGAAGGGACAGCTAAATTCACCCCTCCACTTT,CASRLKGQLNSPLHF
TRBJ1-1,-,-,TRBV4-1,TGCGCCAGCAGCCAAGATGCGACAAGGGGCGCGGTGGACACTGAAGCTTTCTTT,CASSQDATRGAVDTEAFF
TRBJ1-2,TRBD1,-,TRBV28,TGTGCCAGCAGTTTGGGGGACAGGGGGCTTGGCACCTTC,CASSLGDRGLGTF
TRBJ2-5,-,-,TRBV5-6,TGTGCCAGCAGCCCGACGGAGGAAGAGACCCAGTACTTC,CASSPTEEETQYF
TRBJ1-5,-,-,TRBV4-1,TGCGCCAGCAGCCAAGATCGTCGTACGGGGCAGCCCCAGCATTTT,CASSQDRRTGQPQHF
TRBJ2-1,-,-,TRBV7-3,TGTGCCAGCAGCTTAGCGGACACTGAGCAGTTCTTC,CASSLADTEQFF
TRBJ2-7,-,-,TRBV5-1,TGCGCCAGCAGCTTGGTAGGAGGGACCTACGAGCAGTACTTC,CASSLVGGTYEQYF
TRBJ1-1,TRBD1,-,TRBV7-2,TGTGCCAGCAGCTTATCCGGGACAGGCGTAATGAACACTGAAGCTTTCTTT,CASSLSGTGVMNTEAFF
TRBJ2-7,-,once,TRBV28,TGTGCCAGCAGTTTCGCCTACGAGCAGTACTTC,CASSFAYEQYF
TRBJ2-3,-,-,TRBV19,TGTGCCAGTAGTATTATTGGCCGCACAGATACGCAGTATTTT,CASSIIGRTDTQYF
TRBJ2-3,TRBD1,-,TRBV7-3,TGTGCCAGCAGCGCGACAGGGGCTAGCACAGATACGCAGTATTTT,CASSATGASTDTQYF
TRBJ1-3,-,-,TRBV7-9,TGTGCCAGCAGCTTTTCTTCAGGCTCTGGAAACACCATATATTTT,CASSFSSGSGNTIYF
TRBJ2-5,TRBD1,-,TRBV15,TGTGCCACCAGCGGGGGGACAGGGGGTAGGGAGACCCAGTACTTC,CATSGGTGGRETQYF
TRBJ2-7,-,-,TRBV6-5,TGTGCCAGCATGAGGTCCAGGGTCAACGAGCAGTACTTC,CASMRSRVNEQYF
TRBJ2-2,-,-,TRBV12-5,TGTGCTAGTGGCCGAAAAGCACTCGGGACTCTGTCCGGGGAGCTGTTTTTT,CASGRKALGTLSGELFF
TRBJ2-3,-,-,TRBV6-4,TGTGCCAGCAGCCTCACAGGGTCTAGCACAGATACGCAGTATTTT,CASSLTGSSTDTQYF
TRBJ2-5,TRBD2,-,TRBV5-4,TGTGCCAGCAGCCCCCTGGGACTAGCGGAAGAGACCCAGTACTTC,CASSPLGLAEETQYF
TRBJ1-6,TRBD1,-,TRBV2,TGTGCCAGCAGGAGGGACAGCTCCTATAATTCACCCCTCCACTTT,CASRRDSSYNSPLHF
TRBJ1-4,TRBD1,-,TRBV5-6,TGTGCCAGCAGCTCCTACCAGGGGGCGCCTAATGAAAAACTGTTTTTT,CASSSYQGAPNEKLFF
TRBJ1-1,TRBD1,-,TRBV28,TGTGCCAGCAGTTTCGACAGGGGGCTCGAAGCTTTCTTT,CASSFDRGLEAFF
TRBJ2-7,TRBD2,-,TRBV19,TGTGCCAGTAGTAAAACGGGACTAGCGGGAGTAAAGACCTACGAGCAGTACTTC,CASSKTGLAGVKTYEQYF
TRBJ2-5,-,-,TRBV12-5,TGTGCTAGTGGTTGGGGCCGCGCGGTCCAAGAGACCCAGTACTTC,CASGWGRAVQETQYF